The 17 T cell receptor beta chains listed next were all sequenced from one sample in a study of CD8 T cells in Susac syndrome (dated by TCRdb to between 2017 and 2020). Libraries were constructed by the immunoSEQ multiplex PCR assay. RNA was extracted with the RNeasy kit and about 0.45 to 1 ug was reverse transcribed using random hexamers. TCRdb handled the public reads itself, with Q25 trimming in fastp and clone calling in MiXCR, and kept productive beta chains. Each entry merges the rows of one CDR3 protein and shows their most common DNA and genes. A total of approximately 130,000 distinct CDR3 sequences appear in this sample, 94% of them only once. The top ten clonotypes cover just over 0.095% of the sample. Sequencing was carried out using CD4+ T cells from PBMCs. The receptors originated from a human donor in good health.

This chain links TRBV20-1 with TRBJ1-5; 7 bases are a match to TRBD1. With 3 bases clipped from V and 4 bases from J, the junction kept 6 bases outside the gene matches. This CDR3 has 14 residues. The germline V gene has CDR1 DFQATT and CDR2 SNEGSKA (reference sequence). The CDR3 region is CSASQTGLNQPQHF. The CDR3 coding sequence is TGCAGTGCTAGCCAGACAGGGTTGAATCAGCCCCAGCATTTT.

The chain has TRBV7-2 and TRBJ2-3, with D perhaps TRBD1 (6 bases). This CDR3 has 17 amino acids. The V end lost 3 bases, the J end lost 3 bases, and 19 bases lay between the germline ends. The germline V gene has CDR1 SGHTA and CDR2 FQGNSA. The CDR3 protein is CASSLGADPTGTDTQYF. In DNA form, the CDR3 reads TGTGCCAGCAGCTTGGGGGCGGACCCGACCGGGACAGATACGCAGTATTTT.

This clonotype turned up a few times. As DNA, the CDR3 is TGTGCCAGCAGCTTAGGGTGGTTTGGGGACAGCTCCTACAATGAGCAGTTCTTC. The encoded protein is CASSLGWFGDSSYNEQFF. This chain connects TRBV7-2 to TRBJ2-1, with 7 bases that match TRBD1. J lost 0 bases, V lost 1 base, and 9 bases had no gene match. There are 18 residues in the CDR3. Germline loops: CDR1 SGHTA, CDR2 FQGNSA.

This clonotype came up a few times. This CDR3 is CASSLPQGGDIQYF. The CDR3 coding sequence is TGTGCCAGCAGCTTACCCCAGGGGGGGGACATTCAGTACTTC. The V gene is TRBV7-9, the J gene TRBJ2-4; tentatively, D is TRBD1 or TRBD2 (7 bases each). Deletions cut 2 bases from V and 8 bases from J, with 13 bases between. Germline values: CDR1 SEHNR, CDR2 FQNEAQ (reference sequence). The CDR3 spans 14 residues.

This clonotype has a handful of counts. The chain joins TRBV7-2 to TRBJ1-6; D unresolved. The CDR3 consists of 14 residues. The germline V and J ends were trimmed by 1 base and 9 bases, with 10 bases remaining between them. Per the germline V gene, CDR1 is SGHTA and CDR2 is FQGNSA. The CDR3 spells CASSLGQARSPLHF. The DNA for the CDR3 is TGTGCCAGCAGCTTAGGCCAGGCACGTTCACCCCTCCACTTT.

The chain uses TRBV29-1 and TRBJ2-5, with 7 bases lining up with TRBD1. The length of the CDR3 is 15 residues. Per the germline V gene, CDR1 is SQVTM and CDR2 is ANQGSEA. V was pared by 4 bases and J by 1 base, with 9 bases of the junction left unmatched. The DNA for the CDR3 is TGCAGCGTTGTATCTCAACAGGGGCCCCAAGAGACCCAGTACTTC. Amino acid sequence: CSVVSQQGPQETQYF.

This clonotype was counted a single time. The chain couples TRBV30 to TRBJ2-1, with D unresolved. Looked up from germline, CDR1 is GTSNPN and CDR2 is SVGIG (reference sequence). The CDR3 is 13 amino acids. V shed 3 bases and J shed 6 bases, with 12 bases lying between them. The CDR3 nucleotides read TGTGCCTGGAGCGGCCATCGAGGCAATGAGCAGTTCTTC. This sequence encodes CAWSGHRGNEQFF.

The chain uses TRBV5-1 and TRBJ2-7; 9 nucleotides line up with TRBD1. The V and J ends lost 4 bases and 4 bases, in that order; junction bases with no gene match: 6. The CDR3 extends over 14 amino acids. The germline CDR1 and CDR2 sequences are SGHRS and YFSETQ. The CDR3 DNA is TGCGCCAGCAGCCCCCGAGGACAGGGGTACGAGCAGTACTTC. Translating gives CASSPRGQGYEQYF.

This chain uses TRBV6-5 with TRBJ2-5; tentative D call: TRBD2 (5 bases). Germline assignment: CDR1 MNHEY and CDR2 SVGAGI. The CDR3 is 14 amino acids. Trimming removed 0 bases at V and 1 base at J, with 6 bases between. The CDR3 is CASSYSDFQETQYF. CDR3 in DNA: TGTGCCAGCAGTTACTCGGACTTCCAAGAGACCCAGTACTTC.

The gene calls are TRBV9 and TRBJ1-4; TRBD1 matches 12 bases. The V segment lost 0 bases and the J segment 7 bases; nucleotides outside the gene matches: 4. Germline loops: CDR1 SGDLS, CDR2 YYNGEE. There are 16 residues in the CDR3. For the CDR3, the DNA is TGTGCCAGCAGCGTAGGGGACAGGGGGCGCTCTGAAAAACTGTTTTTT. Protein: CASSVGDRGRSEKLFF.

The sample holds one count of this clonotype. The chain has TRBV6-4 and TRBJ1-1; 7 nucleotides line up with TRBD1. The CDR3 sequence is 13 residues long. Germline assignment: CDR1 MRHNA and CDR2 SNTAGT. Losses at the gene ends were 2 bases for V and 3 bases for J; bases not matched to a gene: 0. CDR3 coding DNA: TGTGCCAGCAGTGACACAGGGGACACTGAAGCTTTCTTT. Amino acid sequence: CASSDTGDTEAFF.

V and J are TRBV4-1 and TRBJ2-4; D uncertain. Deletions cut 0 bases from V and 0 bases from J, with 6 bases between. The CDR3 is 15 amino acids. Germline CDR1 and CDR2: MGHRA and YSYEKL. In DNA form, the CDR3 reads TGCGCCAGCAGCCAAGATTTATTAGCCAAAAACATTCAGTACTTC. It is translated as CASSQDLLAKNIQYF.

This chain joins TRBV3-1 and TRBJ2-1, with D perhaps matching TRBD2 (7 bases). V lost 0 bases and J 6 bases, leaving 15 bases between the germline ends. The germline gives CDR1 LGHDT, CDR2 YNNKEL (reference sequence). CDR3 length: 16 amino acids. CDR3 protein: CASSQEGGGLFNEQFF. In DNA form, the CDR3 reads TGTGCCAGCAGCCAAGAAGGGGGAGGGCTGTTCAATGAGCAGTTCTTC.

The V call is TRBV6-1, the J call TRBJ2-4; possibly TRBD1 for D (5 bases). CDR1 and CDR2 from the germline V gene are MNHNS and SASEGT. V gave up 8 bases and J gave up 1 base, with 21 bases separating them. The CDR3 is 17 amino acids. CDR3 residues: CASASLKGNEAKNIQYF. CDR3 DNA: TGTGCCAGCGCGTCTTTGAAGGGGAATGAGGCCAAAAACATTCAGTACTTC.

This clonotype was counted once. The rearrangement links TRBV2 to TRBJ2-3, with 7 bases lining up with TRBD1. Trimming removed 7 bases from V and 1 base from J; junction bases left unmatched: 5. Germline V gene lookup returns CDR1 SNHLY and CDR2 FYNNEI. The CDR3 has 14 amino acids. The CDR3 DNA is TGTGCCAGCATAGTCGACAGGGGCACAGATACGCAGTATTTT. The encoded protein is CASIVDRGTDTQYF.

This clonotype has more than one count but fewer than ten. The chain uses TRBV3-1 and TRBJ1-5; D is unclear. The CDR3 extends over 14 amino acids. Looked up from germline, CDR1 is LGHDT and CDR2 is YNNKEL (reference sequence). V lost 1 base, J lost 0 bases, and 4 bases lay in between. The CDR3 is CASSQADSNQPQHF. Here the CDR3 DNA reads TGTGCCAGCAGCCAAGCAGATAGCAATCAGCCCCAGCATTTT.

This chain joins TRBV9 and TRBJ2-3; 10 bases line up with TRBD1. V was clipped by 3 bases and J by 2 bases; unmatched bases: 9. Germline V gene sequence: CDR1 SGDLS, CDR2 YYNGEE. The CDR3 runs 17 residues. The CDR3 coding sequence is TGTGCCAGCAGCGGGGTCGGACAGGGGGTTTTCACAGATACGCAGTATTTT. Amino acids: CASSGVGQGVFTDTQYF.